One and the same sample provided the 22 T cell receptor beta chains below, sequenced in a study of shared clonotypes between healthy human individuals. Profiling relied on immunoSEQ multiplex PCR, and the TCRdb table lists in-frame clones only, not all of them. Of roughly 1,100,000 clones in the sample, approximately 76% were seen once. The sequenced sample consisted of memory CD4+ T cells sorted from blood. The subset here: CD45RA-negative fraction. These receptors originate from a man between 18 and 35 years old in good health.

The chain carries TRBV11-3 and TRBJ1-1; TRBD1 agrees at 8 bases. Per the germline V gene, CDR1 is SGHNT and CDR2 is YENEEA. Losses at the gene ends were 3 bases for V and 9 bases for J; bases not matched to a gene: 6. The CDR3 length is 13 residues. The CDR3 protein is CASSLETGEKAFF. The CDR3 region has the DNA TGTGCCAGCAGCTTGGAGACAGGGGAAAAAGCTTTCTTT.

V and J are TRBV7-3 and TRBJ1-2, with 11 positions matching TRBD1. The CDR3 contains 15 residues. Germline-derived CDR1 and CDR2 are SGHTA and FQGTGA. V lost 0 bases, J lost 7 bases, and 4 bases stayed unmatched. DNA for the CDR3: TGTGCCAGCAGCTTAACCGGACAGGGGGCGCGTGGCTACACCTTC. This encodes CASSLTGQGARGYTF.

This chain uses TRBV19 with TRBJ1-1; possibly TRBD1 for D (6 bases). The CDR3 spans 14 residues. Trimming pared 3 bases from V and 1 base from J, leaving 9 bases between. Germline loops: CDR1 LNHDA, CDR2 SQIVND (reference sequence). The CDR3 DNA reads TGTGCCAGTAGTATGGGACAAGCGAACACTGAAGCTTTCTTT. It yields the protein CASSMGQANTEAFF.

This clone occurred a few times. The chain carries TRBV10-1 and TRBJ1-1; a weak D match, TRBD1 (6 bases). Germline assignment: CDR1 WNHNN and CDR2 SYGVQD (reference sequence). Trimming removed 4 bases from V and 4 bases from J, with 13 bases in between. This CDR3 comprises 14 residues. The CDR3 loop reads CASSVQGTGTEAFF. Here the CDR3 DNA reads TGCGCCAGCAGTGTACAGGGAACCGGCACTGAAGCTTTCTTT.

Points on this clone: At one end, the junction sequence differs from germline, possibly due to a read error. The chain employs TRBV6-5 and TRBJ1-4; perhaps TRBD1 as D (6 bases). The CDR3 sequence is 14 residues long. Germline V gives CDR1 MNHEY, CDR2 SVGAGI. The CDR3 DNA is TGTGCCGGCAGTGGGAGCAGGGGAACAGAAAAACTGTTTTTT. Translated, it gives CAGSGSRGTEKLFF.

The V gene is TRBV6-5, the J gene TRBJ2-5; no clear D gene. CDR1 and CDR2 (germline): MNHEY, SVGAGI. The CDR3 loop spans 13 amino acids. V lost 5 bases and J 5 bases, leaving 12 bases between the germline ends. For the CDR3, the DNA is TGTGCCAGCAGTGAAGGAGTTCGCGAGACCCAGTACTTC. This gives the protein CASSEGVRETQYF.

The gene calls are TRBV28 and TRBJ1-2; D call uncertain. Germline lookup yields CDR1 MDHEN and CDR2 SYDVKM. V was cut by 2 bases and J by 3 bases, with 16 bases left in between. The CDR3 extends over 16 amino acids. CDR3 sequence reads: CASSLSARPLDYGYTF. The CDR3, as DNA: TGTGCCAGCAGTTTAAGCGCGAGACCATTGGACTATGGCTACACCTTC.

The chain is built from TRBV10-3 and TRBJ1-6, with TRBD1 as a possible D gene (6 bases). The CDR3 covers 14 residues. V was trimmed by 7 bases and J by 5 bases, leaving 12 bases between them. Germline V gives CDR1 ENHRY, CDR2 SYGVKD. Here the CDR3 reads CAITADRDNSPLHF. The CDR3 DNA follows: TGTGCCATCACTGCGGACAGAGATAATTCACCCCTCCACTTT.

The chain links TRBV6-1 to TRBJ2-3; a weak D match, TRBD1 (5 bases). CDR3 size: 15 residues. CDR1 and CDR2 from the germline V gene are MNHNS and SASEGT. V was trimmed by 7 bases and J by 0 bases, leaving 14 bases between them. The CDR3 here is CASKLQGTSTDTQYF. CDR3 nucleotides: TGTGCCAGCAAGCTCCAGGGAACTAGCACAGATACGCAGTATTTT.

The gene calls are TRBV30 and TRBJ2-1; D remains ambiguous. The CDR3 length is 12 residues. The V gene lost 4 bases and the J gene lost 4 bases, with 8 bases spanning the gap. Germline loops: CDR1 GTSNPN, CDR2 SVGIG (reference sequence). Here the CDR3 reads CAWTRDYNEQFF. CDR3 nucleotide sequence: TGTGCCTGGACCCGAGATTACAATGAGCAGTTCTTC. Supplemented by reference TRBV30 and TRBJ2-1, the full variable domain reads SQTIHQWPATLVQPVGSPLSLECTVEGTSNPNLYWYRQAAGRGLQLLFYSVGIGQISSEVPQNLSASRPQDRQFILSSKKLLLSDSGFYLCAWTRDYNEQFFGPGTRLTVL.

This chain links TRBV28 with TRBJ1-5; TRBD1 matches 10 bases. V lost 7 bases and J lost 10; bases outside the gene matches: 13. CDR3 length: 15 amino acids. From germline, CDR1 is MDHEN and CDR2 SYDVKM. DNA of the CDR3: TGTGCCAGCACTCCCTCGGGACAGGGGATCAGCCCCCAGCATTTT. Protein product: CASTPSGQGISPQHF.

This chain uses TRBV7-2 with TRBJ1-5; D gene uncertain. The CDR3 runs 15 residues. The V gene lost 5 bases and the J gene lost 4 bases, with 15 bases spanning the gap. The germline V gene encodes CDR1 SGHTA and CDR2 FQGNSA. CDR3 sequence reads: CASSLRLALNQPQHF. CDR3 bases: TGTGCCAGCAGCCTACGGCTCGCTTTAAATCAGCCCCAGCATTTT. Using reference TRBV7-2 and TRBJ1-5 for the parts outside the CDR3, the full variable domain is GAGVSQSPSNKVTEKGKDVELRCDPISGHTALYWYRQSLGQGLEFLIYFQGNSAPDKSGLPSDRFSAERTGGSVSTLTIQRTQQEDSAVYLCASSLRLALNQPQHFGDGTRLSIL.

As to this clone: The sample carries other DNA sequences with the same CDR3. The chain has TRBV7-2 and TRBJ2-7; D gene ambiguous. V shed 3 bases and J shed 2 bases, with 8 bases lying between them. CDR3 length: 13 amino acids. Germline V gene sequence: CDR1 SGHTA, CDR2 FQGNSA. The CDR3 loop is CASSFGRAYEQYF. The DNA of the CDR3 is TGTGCCAGCAGCTTTGGCCGGGCCTACGAGCAGTACTTC.

The gene calls are TRBV11-2 and TRBJ1-2, with D hard to call. Looked up from germline, CDR1 is SGHAT and CDR2 is FQNNGV. This CDR3 is built from 13 residues. V lost 5 bases to trimming and J lost 4 bases, with 11 bases between them. CDR3 residues: CASSPDRFYGYTF. CDR3 nucleotides: TGTGCCAGCAGCCCTGACCGATTCTATGGCTACACCTTC.

The genes are TRBV18 and TRBJ1-1; no clear D gene. The germline CDR1 and CDR2 sequences are KGHSH and LQKENI. Deletions cut 2 bases from V and 1 base from J, with 8 bases between. CDR3 length: 14 amino acids. The CDR3 loop reads CASSPKRENTEAFF. CDR3 in DNA: TGTGCCAGCTCACCAAAGCGAGAGAACACTGAAGCTTTCTTT.

The chain is built from TRBV5-1 and TRBJ1-6; D not certain. Germline lookup yields CDR1 SGHRS and CDR2 YFSETQ. CDR3 length: 16 residues. Trimming took off 0 bases at V and 6 bases at J, with 13 bases between the two ends. Written as DNA, the CDR3 is TGCGCCAGCAGCTTGGGGGTCGGGAGAGCTAATTCACCCCTCCACTTT. Translated, it gives CASSLGVGRANSPLHF. Filled out from reference TRBV5-1 and TRBJ1-6, the complete variable domain reads KAGVTQTPRYLIKTRGQQVTLSCSPISGHRSVSWYQQTPGQGLQFLFEYFSETQRNKGNFPGRFSGRQFSNSRSEMNVSTLELGDSALYLCASSLGVGRANSPLHFGNGTRLTVT.

J is TRBJ1-6 and V is TRBV5-4; 8 bases line up with TRBD1. Germline values: CDR1 SGHNT, CDR2 YYREEE (reference sequence). The CDR3 loop spans 15 amino acids. The V gene end was trimmed by 4 bases and the J gene end by 3 bases; junction bases not matched to a gene: 3. The CDR3, as DNA: TGTGCCAGCAGCAAAGGACAGGGCTATAATTCACCCCTCCACTTT. The encoded protein is CASSKGQGYNSPLHF.

As concerns this clone: The same CDR3 arises from other DNA sequences in this sample as well. This chain uses TRBV5-1 with TRBJ2-7, with 10 bases matching TRBD1. CDR1 is SGHRS and CDR2 is YFSETQ in the germline V gene. The V and J ends lost 0 bases and 5 bases, in that order; junction bases with no gene match: 2. This CDR3 spans 14 amino acids. The CDR3 nucleotides read TGCGCCAGCAGCTTGGGACAGGGGGCCGACGAGCAGTACTTC. Translation: CASSLGQGADEQYF.

The chain links TRBV12-5 to TRBJ2-1; 7 bases map to TRBD2. Looked up from germline, CDR1 is LGHNT and CDR2 is FRNRAP. The CDR3 extends over 15 amino acids. Germline trimming cut 1 base from V and 7 bases from J; bases unmatched to any gene: 7. For the CDR3, the DNA is TGTGCTAGTGGTTTGGAGACTAGCACAAAGAATGAGCAGTTCTTC. Translated: CASGLETSTKNEQFF.

The chain carries TRBV28 and TRBJ1-5; unclear D gene. Deletions cut 2 bases from V and 4 bases from J, with 6 bases between. The CDR3 is 13 amino acids. Germline V gives CDR1 MDHEN, CDR2 SYDVKM. The CDR3 DNA reads TGTGCCAGCAGTTTACTGGAAAATCAGCCCCAGCATTTT. This sequence encodes CASSLLENQPQHF.

This clone was seen only a few times. V usage is TRBV14 and J usage is TRBJ1-2; D is uncertain. Trimming took off 0 bases at V and 9 bases at J, with 20 bases between the two ends. CDR1 is SGHDN and CDR2 is FVKESK in the germline V gene. The CDR3 has 16 amino acids. DNA for the CDR3: TGTGCCAGCAGCCAAGACTCGCGGCTGTCAACCTTCCGCTACACCTTC. This sequence encodes CASSQDSRLSTFRYTF.

The rearrangement links TRBV27 to TRBJ2-1; no clear D. Trimming took 3 bases from V and 9 from J, leaving 18 bases between them. The CDR3 spans 15 residues. Germline V gene lookup returns CDR1 MNHEY and CDR2 SMNVEV (reference sequence). The CDR3 here is CASSFSTTVPAEQFF. In DNA form, the CDR3 reads TGTGCCAGCAGTTTCTCCACGACGGTCCCCGCTGAGCAGTTCTTC.